What follows are 14 T cell receptor beta chains derived from one specimen sequenced in a study of shared clonotypes between healthy human individuals. Some clones are missing from TCRdb's copy, which holds only in-frame ones; the method was immunoSEQ multiplex PCR. The sample yields 400,000 to 500,000 clones, 76% seen once. Sequenced input: PBMCs. The receptors originated from a middle-aged woman in good health. Some clones in this sample may be carry-over from other donors' samples.

This clone was counted only a few times. This chain links TRBV5-1 with TRBJ2-3, with TRBD2 matching over 8 bases. J gave up 4 bases and V 0 bases, and 4 bases lay outside the gene matches. CDR1 is SGHRS, CDR2 YFSETQ, per germline. The CDR3 spans 15 residues. This chain's CDR3 is CASSLAGREADTQYF. The CDR3 DNA sequence: TGCGCCAGCAGCTTGGCGGGGCGGGAGGCAGATACGCAGTATTTT.

For this clone: A much larger clone is a single base away; this may be a read error. The chain joins TRBV4-2 to TRBJ2-2; TRBD2 agrees at 10 bases. The V and J ends lost 4 bases and 1 base, in that order; junction bases with no gene match: 0. In germline, CDR1 is LGHNA, CDR2 YNFKEQ. The CDR3 totals 15 residues. The CDR3: CASSRTSGNTGELFF. CDR3 bases: TGTGCCAGCAGCCGGACTAGCGGGAACACCGGGGAGCTGTTTTTT.

V is TRBV27 and J is TRBJ1-1, with D maybe TRBD1 (5 bases). Germline V CDR1 and CDR2: MNHEY, SMNVEV (reference sequence). Trimming removed 8 bases at V and 1 base at J, with 14 bases between. The CDR3 has 14 residues. In DNA, the CDR3 is TGTGCCAGCCCACTGAGGGGCGCGAACACTGAAGCTTTCTTT. It encodes CASPLRGANTEAFF.

This chain links TRBV7-2 with TRBJ2-3; tentatively, D is TRBD1 or TRBD2 (6 bases each). CDR3 length: 18 amino acids. CDR1 SGHTA and CDR2 FQGNSA come from the germline V gene. Between the trimmed V and J ends, which lost 1 base and 1 base, there was a span of 18 bases. CDR3 sequence reads: CASSLGGAGSYGTDTQYF. The CDR3 DNA sequence: TGTGCCAGCAGCTTAGGGGGGGCGGGATCCTATGGCACAGATACGCAGTATTTT. Complete variable domain (other parts from reference TRBV7-2 and TRBJ2-3): GAGVSQSPSNKVTEKGKDVELRCDPISGHTALYWYRQSLGQGLEFLIYFQGNSAPDKSGLPSDRFSAERTGGSVSTLTIQRTQQEDSAVYLCASSLGGAGSYGTDTQYFGPGTRLTVL.

In nucleotides, the CDR3 is TGTGCCAGCGGCCTTGGGGGCAGAAGCTGCGAGCAGTACTTC. Translated: CASGLGGRSCEQYF. The chain employs TRBV21-1 and TRBJ2-7; TRBD1 is the table's D call, not checked against the DNA. TRBV21-1 is assigned pseudogene status. The CDR3 runs 14 residues.

This clone was picked up a small number of times. This sample includes further DNA sequences coding for the same CDR3. The chain combines TRBV20-1 with TRBJ2-7; possibly TRBD2 for D (6 bases). V lost 6 bases and J lost 1, with 7 bases in between. CDR3 length equals 11 residues. Germline V gene sequence: CDR1 DFQATT, CDR2 SNEGSKA (reference sequence). The CDR3 sequence: CSAGTSYEQYF. The DNA of the CDR3 is TGCAGTGCCGGGACTTCCTACGAGCAGTACTTC.

This chain joins TRBV4-1 and TRBJ2-7, with unresolved D. Germline V CDR1 and CDR2: MGHRA, YSYEKL. The V and J ends lost 1 base and 7 bases respectively, with 11 bases between them. CDR3 length equals 13 residues. CDR3 residues: CASSQGPGNEQYF. The CDR3 coding sequence is TGCGCCAGCAGCCAAGGGCCTGGGAATGAGCAGTACTTC.

The chain has TRBV5-1 and TRBJ2-5, with TRBD2 matching over 8 bases. Germline V CDR1 and CDR2: SGHRS, YFSETQ. Trimming took 5 bases from V and 5 from J; bases not matched to a gene: 5. The CDR3 sequence is 13 residues long. The CDR3 loop is CASRAGALETQYF. The CDR3 nucleotides read TGCGCCAGCAGAGCGGGAGCTCTGGAGACCCAGTACTTC.

The chain joins TRBV27 to TRBJ2-3, with no clear D. Trimming left V 2 bases short and J 6 bases short, with 12 bases between. There are 14 residues in the CDR3. CDR1 and CDR2 from the germline V gene are MNHEY and SMNVEV (reference sequence). CDR3 loop: CASSLSQTWDTQYF. The CDR3 nucleotides are TGTGCCAGCAGTTTAAGCCAGACTTGGGATACGCAGTATTTT.

At least ten counts were recorded for this clone. Other DNA sequences of this sample code for an identical CDR3. This chain joins TRBV5-4 and TRBJ1-2; TRBD1 matches at 10 bases. CDR3 size: 17 residues. Per germline, CDR1 SGHNT and CDR2 YYREEE (reference sequence). V gave up 0 bases and J gave up 6 bases; unmatched junction bases: 11. The CDR3 reads CASSLDTRDRGWNGYTF. The CDR3 coding sequence is TGTGCCAGCAGCTTGGACACCCGGGACAGGGGATGGAATGGCTACACCTTC.

The chain combines TRBV28 with TRBJ1-4; a weak D match, TRBD1 (5 bases). The germline V gene encodes CDR1 MDHEN and CDR2 SYDVKM. V was pared by 5 bases and J by 7 bases, with 20 bases between. The CDR3 is 16 residues long. The CDR3 here is CASSPTGVSRGEKLFF. Written as DNA, the CDR3 is TGTGCCAGCAGTCCAACGGGAGTGTCGAGGGGTGAAAAACTGTTTTTT.

The gene calls are TRBV27 and TRBJ1-6; TRBD1 matches at 10 bases. In germline, CDR1 is MNHEY, CDR2 SMNVEV (reference sequence). V shed 5 bases and J 8 bases; nucleotides not matched to a gene: 9. The CDR3 runs 16 residues. The CDR3 coding sequence is TGTGCCAGCAGTCGAAGTCCCGGGACAGGGGATTCACCCCTCCACTTT. It encodes CASSRSPGTGDSPLHF.

This clone is a singleton in its sample. The chain carries TRBV4-1 and TRBJ2-1, with D tentatively TRBD2 (6 bases). V was shortened by 1 base and J by 8 bases, with 9 bases between the two germline ends. Looked up from germline, CDR1 is MGHRA and CDR2 is YSYEKL. The CDR3 extends over 13 amino acids. The CDR3 sequence: CASSQVERDEQFF. The CDR3, as DNA: TGCGCCAGCAGCCAAGTGGAGCGGGATGAGCAGTTCTTC.

The rearrangement links TRBV7-7 to TRBJ1-5; D unresolved. V shed 1 base and J shed 3 bases, with 4 bases lying between them. This CDR3 has 13 residues. CDR1 is SSHAT, CDR2 FNYEAQ, per germline (reference sequence). The chain's CDR3 is CASSLDVNQPQHF. CDR3 in DNA: TGTGCCAGCAGCTTAGACGTCAATCAGCCCCAGCATTTT.